A selection of T cell receptor beta chains follows, all from one sample in a study of technical replicates of blood from several donors. Only in-frame clones appear in the TCRdb table, and some are missing; sequencing was by immunoSEQ multiplex PCR. The sample carries tens of thousands of clones, under 95% recorded once. Sequenced sample: T cells isolated from PBMCs. These receptor sequences come from a human donor in good health. Both conserved end residues are part of each CDR3. D genes are given only for firm matches. Where a row states a size, it is once, few, many or the class of an expanded clone; other rows omit it.

clone_size: .; d_call: .; v_call: TRBV5-1; j_call: TRBJ2-1; cdr3_nt: TGCGCCAGCAGCTTGACCGGAGGGTCCTACAATGAGCAGTTCTTC; cdr3_aa: CASSLTGGSYNEQFF
clone_size: .; d_call: TRBD2; v_call: TRBV9; j_call: TRBJ2-5; cdr3_nt: TGTGCCAGCAGCGAGGGTGGAGCGGGGGGCCCTCAAGAGACCCAGTACTTC; cdr3_aa: CASSEGGAGGPQETQYF
clone_size: .; d_call: .; v_call: TRBV29-1; j_call: TRBJ1-2; cdr3_nt: TGCAGCGTTGTTGAGATTAACTATGGCTACACCTTC; cdr3_aa: CSVVEINYGYTF
clone_size: .; d_call: .; v_call: TRBV14; j_call: TRBJ2-6; cdr3_nt: TGTGCCAGCAGCCAAGAGCCCCCGGCGGGGATTGGGGCCAACGTCCTGACTTTC; cdr3_aa: CASSQEPPAGIGANVLTF
clone_size: .; d_call: TRBD2; v_call: TRBV5-1; j_call: TRBJ2-3; cdr3_nt: TGCGCCAGCAGCTTGGCGGCGGGAGGGCCGGTAGATACGCAGTATTTT; cdr3_aa: CASSLAAGGPVDTQYF
clone_size: .; d_call: .; v_call: TRBV13; j_call: TRBJ1-4; cdr3_nt: TGTGCCAGCAGCGAGTCGGCTAATGAAAAACTGTTTTTT; cdr3_aa: CASSESANEKLFF
clone_size: .; d_call: .; v_call: TRBV28; j_call: TRBJ1-5; cdr3_nt: TGTGCCAGCAGTTTAGTTCCCGGACTTAATCCCCAGAAACCCCAGCATTTT; cdr3_aa: CASSLVPGLNPQKPQHF
clone_size: .; d_call: .; v_call: TRBV27; j_call: TRBJ2-2; cdr3_nt: TGTGCCAGCAGCTATGCGGTCTCCGGTCCGGGCGGGGAGCTGTTTTTT; cdr3_aa: CASSYAVSGPGGELFF
clone_size: .; d_call: TRBD2; v_call: TRBV5-1; j_call: TRBJ2-7; cdr3_nt: TGCGCCAGCAGCAGACTAGCGGGGGAGCAGTACTTC; cdr3_aa: CASSRLAGEQYF
clone_size: .; d_call: .; v_call: TRBV6-5; j_call: TRBJ1-4; cdr3_nt: TGTGCCAGCAGTTACGGCCGACAGCCGCTCAATGAAAAACTGTTTTTT; cdr3_aa: CASSYGRQPLNEKLFF
clone_size: .; d_call: .; v_call: TRBV13; j_call: TRBJ2-3; cdr3_nt: TGTGCCAGCAGCTCAATCACAGATACGCAGTATTTT; cdr3_aa: CASSSITDTQYF
clone_size: .; d_call: TRBD2; v_call: TRBV4-1; j_call: TRBJ2-1; cdr3_nt: TGCGCCAGCAGCGCACCAACTAAGCGGGAGTACAATGAGCAGTTCTTC; cdr3_aa: CASSAPTKREYNEQFF
clone_size: .; d_call: TRBD2; v_call: TRBV10-1; j_call: TRBJ2-7; cdr3_nt: TGCGCCAGCAGACCACTAGCGGGGACCTACGAGCAGTACTTC; cdr3_aa: CASRPLAGTYEQYF
clone_size: .; d_call: .; v_call: TRBV28; j_call: TRBJ1-5; cdr3_nt: TGTGCCAGCAGTCCCATACTCGCGGGACCGAATCAGCCCCAGCATTTT; cdr3_aa: CASSPILAGPNQPQHF
clone_size: few; d_call: .; v_call: TRBV5-6; j_call: TRBJ2-5; cdr3_nt: TGTGCCAGCAGCTTGGGTCGAGGTTGGGTGGAGACCCAGTACTTC; cdr3_aa: CASSLGRGWVETQYF
clone_size: .; d_call: TRBD1; v_call: TRBV11-2; j_call: TRBJ2-1; cdr3_nt: TGTGCCAGCAGAGGGGACAGAGCCTACAATGAGCAGTTCTTC; cdr3_aa: CASRGDRAYNEQFF
clone_size: .; d_call: TRBD2; v_call: TRBV27; j_call: TRBJ2-5; cdr3_nt: TGTGCCAGCAGTTCAGCGGGGGGCCGGCAAGAGACCCAGTACTTC; cdr3_aa: CASSSAGGRQETQYF
clone_size: .; d_call: .; v_call: TRBV10-3; j_call: TRBJ1-3; cdr3_nt: TGTGCCATCAGTGAACGTGTGTACCGGGCTGGAAACACCATATATTTT; cdr3_aa: CAISERVYRAGNTIYF
clone_size: .; d_call: TRBD1; v_call: TRBV19; j_call: TRBJ2-7; cdr3_nt: TGTGCCAGTAGTATCTCGGACAGGGCCGACTACGAGCAGTACTTC; cdr3_aa: CASSISDRADYEQYF
clone_size: .; d_call: .; v_call: TRBV10-1; j_call: TRBJ2-2; cdr3_nt: TGCGCCAGCAGTGAGAATGTTGCGGGGGAGCTGTTTTTT; cdr3_aa: CASSENVAGELFF
clone_size: .; d_call: .; v_call: TRBV7-9; j_call: TRBJ1-2; cdr3_nt: TGTGCCAGCAGCTTAGTCGGGAGGAACTATGGCTACACCTTC; cdr3_aa: CASSLVGRNYGYTF
clone_size: .; d_call: TRBD1; v_call: TRBV27; j_call: TRBJ2-7; cdr3_nt: TGTGCCAGCAGTCTAATGACAGGGCCCTACGAGCAGTACTTC; cdr3_aa: CASSLMTGPYEQYF
clone_size: few; d_call: .; v_call: TRBV11-2; j_call: TRBJ1-5; cdr3_nt: TGTGCCAGCAGCTTAGGTCATAATCAGCCCCAGCATTTT; cdr3_aa: CASSLGHNQPQHF
clone_size: .; d_call: .; v_call: TRBV10-3; j_call: TRBJ2-7; cdr3_nt: TGTGCCATCAGAGCCAAGGCGGGGTCCGACTACGAGCAGTACTTC; cdr3_aa: CAIRAKAGSDYEQYF
clone_size: .; d_call: .; v_call: TRBV9; j_call: TRBJ2-5; cdr3_nt: TGTGCCAGCAGCGTAGCTGCGCGAGAGACCCAGTACTTC; cdr3_aa: CASSVAARETQYF
clone_size: .; d_call: .; v_call: TRBV6-1; j_call: TRBJ2-2; cdr3_nt: TGTGCCAGCAGACTGTACACCGGGGAGCTGTTTTTT; cdr3_aa: CASRLYTGELFF
clone_size: .; d_call: TRBD1; v_call: TRBV19; j_call: TRBJ1-2; cdr3_nt: TGTGCCAGTTCTCCCTGGGGACAGATATCCTATGGCTACACCTTC; cdr3_aa: CASSPWGQISYGYTF
clone_size: .; d_call: TRBD1; v_call: TRBV15; j_call: TRBJ2-1; cdr3_nt: TGTGCCACCAGGGGACAGGGTCTTCTCAATGAGCAGTTCTTC; cdr3_aa: CATRGQGLLNEQFF
clone_size: .; d_call: .; v_call: TRBV9; j_call: TRBJ1-6; cdr3_nt: TGTGCCAGCAGCGTTGGAGGGGCGCCAAATTCACCCCTCCACTTT; cdr3_aa: CASSVGGAPNSPLHF
clone_size: .; d_call: TRBD2; v_call: TRBV4-2; j_call: TRBJ2-7; cdr3_nt: TGTGCCAGCAGCCGACGACTAGCGGGAGGCTACGAGCAGTACTTC; cdr3_aa: CASSRRLAGGYEQYF
clone_size: .; d_call: TRBD2; v_call: TRBV2; j_call: TRBJ2-2; cdr3_nt: TGTGCCCGGAGGGACCGGGGGGTTACTACCGGGGAGCTGTTTTTT; cdr3_aa: CARRDRGVTTGELFF
clone_size: .; d_call: TRBD1; v_call: TRBV7-6; j_call: TRBJ1-1; cdr3_nt: TGTGCCAGCAGCCCACCGACAGGGACCTTCTCTGGGGCTTTCTTT; cdr3_aa: CASSPPTGTFSGAFF
clone_size: .; d_call: TRBD2; v_call: TRBV5-4; j_call: TRBJ2-7; cdr3_nt: TGTGCCAGCAGCCCCGAGGGACTAGCGGGGAACTACGAGCAGTACTTC; cdr3_aa: CASSPEGLAGNYEQYF
clone_size: few; d_call: .; v_call: TRBV6-1; j_call: TRBJ2-7; cdr3_nt: TGTGCCAGCAGGCCGGGACACACCCTTAACGCCGAGCAGTACTTC; cdr3_aa: CASRPGHTLNAEQYF
clone_size: .; d_call: .; v_call: TRBV5-1; j_call: TRBJ2-5; cdr3_nt: TGCGCCAGCAGGGACAGAATACAAGAGACCCAGTACTTC; cdr3_aa: CASRDRIQETQYF
clone_size: .; d_call: .; v_call: TRBV14; j_call: TRBJ2-5; cdr3_nt: TGTGCCAGCAGCCTGACAGCCCAAGAGACCCAGTACTTC; cdr3_aa: CASSLTAQETQYF
clone_size: .; d_call: .; v_call: TRBV6-5; j_call: TRBJ2-1; cdr3_nt: TGTGCCAGCAGTTACTCGGGCGAACACAATGAGCAGTTCTTC; cdr3_aa: CASSYSGEHNEQFF
clone_size: .; d_call: .; v_call: TRBV6-5; j_call: TRBJ2-2; cdr3_nt: TGTGCCACTGGTACAGGTAACACCGGGGAGCTGTTTTTT; cdr3_aa: CATGTGNTGELFF
clone_size: .; d_call: .; v_call: TRBV19; j_call: TRBJ1-1; cdr3_nt: TGTGCCAGTAGTAAACCACACATGAACACTGAAGCTTTCTTT; cdr3_aa: CASSKPHMNTEAFF
clone_size: once; d_call: .; v_call: TRBV7-3; j_call: TRBJ2-2; cdr3_nt: TGTGCCAGCAGCCCCCGCTGGTCGGGGGAGAACACCGGGGAGCTGTTTTTT; cdr3_aa: CASSPRWSGENTGELFF
clone_size: few; d_call: .; v_call: TRBV29-1; j_call: TRBJ1-1; cdr3_nt: TGCAGCGTTGAAGAGACAGGATGGATGAACACTGAAGCTTTCTTT; cdr3_aa: CSVEETGWMNTEAFF
clone_size: .; d_call: .; v_call: TRBV5-6; j_call: TRBJ2-1; cdr3_nt: TGTGCCAGCAGCTTGGGGCTAGCGTACTACTTCTTC; cdr3_aa: CASSLGLAYYFF
clone_size: .; d_call: .; v_call: TRBV14; j_call: TRBJ1-1; cdr3_nt: TGTGCCAGCAGCCAAGATTGGGCAGGGTGGCCCTCCGGGACTGAAGCTTTCTTT; cdr3_aa: CASSQDWAGWPSGTEAFF
clone_size: .; d_call: .; v_call: TRBV28; j_call: TRBJ2-7; cdr3_nt: TGTGCCAGCAGTTTACTAGTGGGAGGCTACGAGCAGTACTTC; cdr3_aa: CASSLLVGGYEQYF
clone_size: .; d_call: TRBD2; v_call: TRBV5-1; j_call: TRBJ2-7; cdr3_nt: TGCGCCAGCAGCCCGAGCGGGAGCTCCTACGAGCAGTACTTC; cdr3_aa: CASSPSGSSYEQYF
clone_size: .; d_call: TRBD1; v_call: TRBV6-6; j_call: TRBJ2-7; cdr3_nt: TGTGCCAGCAGTTACTCAGGACAGGGGGGCTACGAGCAGTACTTC; cdr3_aa: CASSYSGQGGYEQYF
clone_size: .; d_call: .; v_call: TRBV5-4; j_call: TRBJ2-7; cdr3_nt: TGTGCCAGCAGCTTGGCGTTGGGCAGAGACGTCCACGAGCAGTACTTC; cdr3_aa: CASSLALGRDVHEQYF
clone_size: .; d_call: .; v_call: TRBV28; j_call: TRBJ1-2; cdr3_nt: TGTGCCAGCAGTACCCGATGGGGGGACCGCCGGGGAGGCTACACCTTC; cdr3_aa: CASSTRWGDRRGGYTF
clone_size: .; d_call: .; v_call: TRBV10-3; j_call: TRBJ2-7; cdr3_nt: TGTGCCTATTCTACTGTCCCGGCCTACGAGCAGTACTTC; cdr3_aa: CAYSTVPAYEQYF
clone_size: .; d_call: TRBD1; v_call: TRBV7-8; j_call: TRBJ1-1; cdr3_nt: TGTGCCAGCAGCTCACAGGGGAGGAACACTGAAGCTTTCTTT; cdr3_aa: CASSSQGRNTEAFF
clone_size: few; d_call: .; v_call: TRBV4-2; j_call: TRBJ2-7; cdr3_nt: TGTGCCAGCAGCCAAGGGGAAGCAGGGCTGTACGAGCAGTACTTC; cdr3_aa: CASSQGEAGLYEQYF
clone_size: .; d_call: TRBD2; v_call: TRBV9; j_call: TRBJ2-7; cdr3_nt: TGTGCCAGCAGCGTAGTATCTAGCGGGAGAGGGGACGAGCAGTACTTC; cdr3_aa: CASSVVSSGRGDEQYF
clone_size: .; d_call: TRBD2; v_call: TRBV5-4; j_call: TRBJ2-3; cdr3_nt: TGTGCCAGCAGCTGGGGGGGTGGGCGGAGTAGCACAGATACGCAGTATTTT; cdr3_aa: CASSWGGGRSSTDTQYF
clone_size: .; d_call: TRBD1; v_call: TRBV7-9; j_call: TRBJ2-3; cdr3_nt: TGTGCCAGCAGCTCCAAACAGGGGGCAGGGGGTACGCAGTATTTT; cdr3_aa: CASSSKQGAGGTQYF
clone_size: .; d_call: .; v_call: TRBV11-3; j_call: TRBJ2-3; cdr3_nt: TGTGCCAGCAGCTTTTCGGGAGAGGGGAATACGCAGTATTTT; cdr3_aa: CASSFSGEGNTQYF
clone_size: .; d_call: .; v_call: TRBV11-2; j_call: TRBJ1-1; cdr3_nt: TGTGCCAGCAGCTTGACAGGTGAAGCTTTCTTT; cdr3_aa: CASSLTGEAFF
clone_size: .; d_call: .; v_call: TRBV10-3; j_call: TRBJ1-5; cdr3_nt: TGTGCCATCAGTGAGTCGATAGCCCCTAGCAATCAGCCCCAGCATTTT; cdr3_aa: CAISESIAPSNQPQHF
clone_size: .; d_call: TRBD1; v_call: TRBV7-9; j_call: TRBJ1-4; cdr3_nt: TGTGCCAGCAGCTCGCCGACAGGGGCTAATGAAAAACTGTTTTTT; cdr3_aa: CASSSPTGANEKLFF
clone_size: .; d_call: TRBD1; v_call: TRBV27; j_call: TRBJ2-7; cdr3_nt: TGTGCCAGCAGTTTATCGAATCTGGACAGGGGTAACTACGAGCAGTACTTC; cdr3_aa: CASSLSNLDRGNYEQYF
clone_size: .; d_call: .; v_call: TRBV5-4; j_call: TRBJ1-1; cdr3_nt: TGTGCCAGCAGCTTGCTTTCCGGGAACACTGAAGCTTTCTTT; cdr3_aa: CASSLLSGNTEAFF